What follows are 13 T cell receptor beta chains derived from one specimen sequenced in a study of T cells in women clearing cervical HPV infection. The protocol was immunoSEQ multiplex PCR, while the TCRdb copy is restricted to in-frame clones and leaves out a portion. The table for this sample gives 40,000 to 60,000 clones. The specimen was blood buffy coat. These receptors all stem from a woman aged 18 to 75 with a cervical HPV16 infection that either progressed to CIN3+ or cleared (not recorded which).

On this clone: The read gets to within 3 residues of the CDR3 end, and the germline J gene fills in the rest. Other DNA sequences in the same sample also yield this CDR3. V is TRBV5-4 and J is TRBJ2-2; D is undetermined. The length of the CDR3 is 15 residues. Looked up from germline, CDR1 is SGHNT and CDR2 is YYREEE (reference sequence). Trimming removed 0 bases from V and 5 bases from J, with 11 bases in between. CDR3 DNA, as far as it was read: TGTGCCAGCAGCTTGGCTGGCGGAAATACCGGGGAG. Encoded protein: CASSLAGGNTGE. The full CDR3 protein is CASSLAGGNTGELFF.

A word on this clone: The read comes to an end 3 residues before the CDR3 does, leaving the germline J gene to fill in the end. The chain has TRBV7-8 and TRBJ1-2; a possible D gene is TRBD1 (5 bases). Germline loops: CDR1 SGHVS, CDR2 FQNEAQ. There are 17 residues in the CDR3. CDR3 region: CASSDDRSSFLSMGYTF. The DNA read from the CDR3 is TGTGCCAGCAGCGACGACAGAAGTTCCTTTCTATCGATGGGC.

Details on this clone: A junction boundary mismatches the germline segment, possibly from a read error. The read ends 3 residues before the CDR3 terminus; that terminus is restored from the germline J gene. This sample includes further DNA sequences coding for the same CDR3. The rearrangement joins TRBV7-3 to TRBJ1-3; TRBD1 matches 8 bases. The CDR3 extends over 13 amino acids. Germline values: CDR1 SGHTA, CDR2 FQGTGA. The sequenced CDR3 bases are TGTGCCAGCAGCTCAGACAGGGGAAACACA. The encoded protein is CASSSDRGNT. The entire CDR3 sequence reads CASSSDRGNTIYF.

Concerning this clone itself: The read gets to within 3 residues of the CDR3 end, and the germline J gene fills in the rest. The chain combines TRBV11-1 with TRBJ2-1, with a possible D match to TRBD1 (6 bases). Trimming removed 1 base from V and 8 bases from J, with 12 bases in between. CDR1 and CDR2 (germline): SGHAT, FQDESV (reference sequence). CDR3 size: 14 residues. CDR3 bases read: TGTGCCAGCAGCTTAGAAACAGGGAAGGATGAG. It specifies CASSLETGKDE. From start to end, the CDR3 is CASSLETGKDEQFF.

Remarks on this clone: The read finishes 3 residues shy of the CDR3 end, and the germline J gene is used to complete it. The V call is TRBV28, the J call TRBJ2-4; 10 bases fit TRBD1. Looked up from germline, CDR1 is MDHEN and CDR2 is SYDVKM. CDR3 length equals 16 residues. The trim removed 4 bases at V and 8 bases at J, leaving 11 bases unmatched. CDR3 protein: CASSSLPGTGEDIQYF. The CDR3 DNA, read in part, is TGTGCCAGCAGTTCCCTCCCTGGGACAGGGGAGGACATT.

A word on this clone: The read is 3 residues too short to cover the CDR3 end, so that end is filled in from the germline J gene. This chain uses TRBV18 with TRBJ1-2, with TRBD1 identical over 7 bases. From germline, CDR1 is KGHSH and CDR2 LQKENI. There are 14 residues in the CDR3. CDR3 DNA (partial): TGTGCCAGCTCAACTCGTGGGACAGTCTACGAC. Translation: CASSTRGTVYD. The complete CDR3 protein is CASSTRGTVYDYTF.

For this clone: Read sequence stops 3 residues before the CDR3 end, and the germline J gene provides the missing end. This sequence joins TRBV5-3 and TRBJ2-3, with D perhaps matching TRBD2 (6 bases). Being an ORF, TRBV5-3 has a function that is uncertain. The CDR3 has 13 amino acids. CDR3 bases read: TGTGCCAGGGGGGGAGGCGGCCAAGAGACG. It codes for CARGGGGQET. In full, the CDR3 reads CARGGGGQETQYF.

Turning to this clone: The read ends 3 residues before the CDR3 terminus; that terminus is restored from the germline J gene. J is TRBJ1-2 and V is TRBV18; TRBD1 might be the D (5 bases). Germline V gene lookup returns CDR1 KGHSH and CDR2 LQKENI. The CDR3 has 12 residues. Partial CDR3 DNA: TGTGCCAGCTCGGCAGGGTCAAATGAC. Protein: CASSAGSND. The full-length CDR3 reads as CASSAGSNDYTF.

In regard to this clone: Sequencing ends 3 residues short of the CDR3 end; the germline J gene provides the rest. The rearrangement joins TRBV5-1 to TRBJ2-2, with a weak D call TRBD1 (6 bases). The CDR3 has 14 residues. CDR1 and CDR2 (germline): SGHRS, YFSETQ. With 3 bases removed from V and 4 bases from J, the gap between germline ends came to 10 bases. The sequenced CDR3 bases are TGCGCCAGCAGCTCGACGACAGGCACCGGGGAG. Protein product: CASSSTTGTGE. The whole CDR3 reads CASSSTTGTGELFF.

In regard to this clone: The read ends 3 residues before the CDR3 terminus; that terminus is restored from the germline J gene. The chain carries TRBV6-4 and TRBJ1-1; 10 bases are shared with TRBD1. The trim removed 5 bases at V and 3 bases at J, leaving 3 bases unmatched. This CDR3 region has 14 residues. Germline CDR1 reads MRHNA; CDR2 reads SNTAGT. CDR3 sequence: CASSPDRGDTEAFF. The CDR3 bases that were read are TGTGCCAGCAGTCCGGACAGGGGGGACACTGAA.

Concerning this clone itself: The CDR3 extends 3 residues past the end of the read, so its final part is completed from the germline J gene. This sequence joins TRBV5-6 and TRBJ2-4, with D possibly TRBD1 on 5 matching bases. The CDR3 extends over 14 amino acids. In germline, CDR1 is SGHDT, CDR2 YYEEEE. V was clipped by 3 bases and J by 0 bases, with 7 bases between them. The CDR3 loop is CASSSGLAKNIQYF. The DNA read from the CDR3 is TGTGCCAGCAGCTCAGGGCTAGCCAAAAACATT.

A remark on this clone: The read terminates 3 residues ahead of where the CDR3 ends, so the germline J gene completes it. The V and J genes are TRBV19 and TRBJ1-3, with D perhaps TRBD1 (6 bases). Germline CDR1 is LNHDA and CDR2 is SQIVND (reference sequence). V lost 1 base and J 0 bases, leaving 7 bases between the germline ends. There are 15 residues in the CDR3. CDR3 sequence reads: CASSIGDNSGNTIYF. Partial CDR3 DNA: TGTGCCAGTAGTATAGGGGACAACTCTGGAAACACC.

As to this clone: The read halts 3 residues ahead of the CDR3 end, with the missing end drawn from the germline J gene. The genes are TRBV5-1 and TRBJ2-1; no firm D call. This CDR3 is built from 15 residues. V gave up 0 bases and J gave up 0 bases, with 7 bases separating them. Germline V CDR1 and CDR2: SGHRS, YFSETQ. CDR3 sequence: CASSLDMSSYNEQFF. The CDR3 bases that were read are TGCGCCAGCAGCTTGGACATGTCCTCCTACAATGAG.